These 20 T cell receptor beta chains share one sample of origin, sequenced in a study of blood T cell repertoires in COVID-19. Some clones are missing from TCRdb's copy, which holds only in-frame ones; the method was immunoSEQ multiplex PCR. This table has a few hundred thousand clones, about 89% appearing once. The sequenced material came from PBMCs or T cells enriched from blood (not recorded which). These receptors were obtained from a man between 40 and 49 years old in a cohort exposed to, infected with or recovered from COVID-19 (not recorded which).

V gene TRBV29-1 combines with J gene TRBJ2-4; 8 bases are a match to TRBD1. The CDR3 runs to 12 residues. Per germline, CDR1 SQVTM and CDR2 ANQGSEA. The V gene end was trimmed by 6 bases and the J gene end by 5 bases; junction bases not matched to a gene: 3. The CDR3 reads CSVGQGQNIQYF. The CDR3 region has the DNA TGCAGCGTAGGACAGGGCCAAAACATTCAGTACTTC.

The chain links TRBV28 to TRBJ2-1; 11 bases are a match to TRBD2. This CDR3 region has 15 residues. The V gene end was trimmed by 8 bases and the J gene end by 7 bases; junction bases not matched to a gene: 10. In germline, CDR1 is MDHEN, CDR2 SYDVKM. The CDR3 bases are TGTGCCAGCGTCGATACCGGGACTAGCGGTAATGAGCAGTTCTTC. It specifies CASVDTGTSGNEQFF.

This chain uses TRBV6-6 with TRBJ1-1, with 9 bases identical to TRBD1. Trimming removed 6 bases from V and 5 bases from J; junction bases left unmatched: 7. This CDR3 has 14 residues. Germline V gene lookup returns CDR1 MNHNY and CDR2 SVGAGI (reference sequence). The CDR3 loop is CASRPGTGLTEAFF. The CDR3 DNA reads TGTGCCAGCAGGCCCGGGACAGGGTTGACTGAAGCTTTCTTT.

This chain joins TRBV7-8 and TRBJ1-5; D call uncertain. Per the germline V gene, CDR1 is SGHVS and CDR2 is FQNEAQ. The ends were cut back, 2 bases at V and 2 bases at J, with 7 bases in the middle. This CDR3 is built from 14 residues. The CDR3 loop is CASSLWQGNQPQHF. The CDR3 nucleotides read TGTGCCAGCAGCTTATGGCAGGGCAATCAGCCCCAGCATTTT.

This rearrangement joins TRBV4-2 to TRBJ2-7; the D is unclear. Germline CDR1 is LGHNA and CDR2 is YNFKEQ. V lost 0 bases and J lost 0, with 12 bases in between. The CDR3 extends over 16 amino acids. The CDR3, as DNA: TGTGCCAGCAGCCAAGATAAGACTGAACCCTCCTACGAGCAGTACTTC. This gives the protein CASSQDKTEPSYEQYF.

This clone came up once. The chain recombines TRBV2 with TRBJ2-3, with 9 bases matching TRBD1. Germline V gene data show CDR1 as SNHLY and CDR2 as FYNNEI. With 6 bases clipped from V and 0 bases from J, the junction kept 10 bases outside the gene matches. This CDR3 spans 17 amino acids. This chain's CDR3 is CASRTRDRAFSTDTQYF. Here the CDR3 DNA reads TGTGCCAGCAGGACCCGGGACAGGGCCTTTAGCACAGATACGCAGTATTTT.

V gene TRBV20-1 combines with J gene TRBJ2-1; D is undetermined. CDR3 length: 10 amino acids. Deletions cut 4 bases from V and 9 bases from J, with 7 bases between. Germline V lookup: CDR1 DFQATT, CDR2 SNEGSKA (reference sequence). This CDR3 reads CSAKMREQFF. As DNA, the CDR3 is TGCAGTGCTAAGATGCGTGAGCAGTTCTTC.

The V call is TRBV27, the J call TRBJ2-1; D possibly corresponds to TRBD1 (5 bases). The CDR3 has 13 amino acids. V was trimmed by 3 bases and J by 9 bases, leaving 12 bases between them. Per germline, CDR1 MNHEY and CDR2 SMNVEV (reference sequence). The CDR3 is CASSLGLVGEQFF. The CDR3 DNA is TGTGCCAGCAGTTTGGGGCTAGTCGGTGAGCAGTTCTTC.

This chain connects TRBV12-3 or TRBV12-4 to TRBJ1-1, with D possibly TRBD1 on 5 matching bases. Between the trimmed V and J ends, which lost 5 bases and 1 base, there was a span of 8 bases. The CDR3 sequence is 13 residues long. This CDR3 is CASSPQGNTEAFF. CDR3 nucleotides: TGTGCCAGCAGTCCGCAGGGGAACACTGAAGCTTTCTTT.

The chain joins TRBV27 to TRBJ1-1; 9 nucleotides align to TRBD1. The trim removed 5 bases at V and 6 bases at J, leaving 10 bases unmatched. CDR1 is MNHEY, CDR2 SMNVEV, per germline (reference sequence). The CDR3 contains 15 residues. The CDR3 sequence is CASSPGTGYRAEAFF. The CDR3 DNA sequence: TGTGCCAGCAGTCCTGGGACAGGGTATCGGGCTGAAGCTTTCTTT.

The V and J genes are TRBV5-4 and TRBJ2-5; 7 nucleotides agree with TRBD1. Germline V gene lookup returns CDR1 SGHNT and CDR2 YYREEE (reference sequence). This CDR3 has 15 amino acids. V shed 4 bases, J shed 0 bases, and the junction held 6 bases outside the gene matches. Here the CDR3 DNA reads TGTGCCAGCAGCCTTATGGGACAGAACCAAGAGACCCAGTACTTC. Translating gives CASSLMGQNQETQYF.

The chain employs TRBV9 and TRBJ2-7; D is uncertain. Germline V CDR1 and CDR2: SGDLS, YYNGEE. CDR3 size: 13 residues. V was clipped by 4 bases and J by 7 bases, with 15 bases between them. For the CDR3, the DNA is TGTGCCAGCAGCCAAGCGCCACGGATGGAGCAGTACTTC. Encoded protein: CASSQAPRMEQYF.

V gene TRBV7-9 combines with J gene TRBJ2-7, with D hard to call. V shed 6 bases and J shed 3 bases, with 9 bases lying between them. The germline CDR1 and CDR2 sequences are SEHNR and FQNEAQ (reference sequence). The CDR3 covers 12 residues. Here the CDR3 reads CASSLTDYEQYF. The CDR3 DNA sequence: TGTGCCAGCAGTCTCACAGACTACGAGCAGTACTTC.

This clone is a singleton in its sample. J is TRBJ1-1 and V is TRBV10-3; the D gene is possibly TRBD1 (5 bases). Trimming shortened V by 4 bases and J by 1 base, and 10 bases separated the two germline ends. The CDR3 length is 14 residues. Germline assignment: CDR1 ENHRY and CDR2 SYGVKD. The CDR3 DNA sequence: TGTGCCATCAGTGTGGGGCAGTCGAACACTGAAGCTTTCTTT. It codes for CAISVGQSNTEAFF.

The genes are TRBV10-1 and TRBJ2-3; 12 bases map to TRBD2. CDR3 size: 15 residues. The germline CDR1 and CDR2 sequences are WNHNN and SYGVQD (reference sequence). V lost 6 bases and J lost 4; bases outside the gene matches: 5. The CDR3 sequence is CASSQLAGGSDTQYF. The CDR3 region has the DNA TGCGCCAGCAGCCAACTAGCGGGAGGATCAGATACGCAGTATTTT.

The chain uses TRBV23-1 and TRBJ2-7, with 7 bases lining up with TRBD1. TRBV23-1 is sorted into the ORF group, with uncertain function. The V and J ends lost 4 bases and 7 bases, in that order; junction bases with no gene match: 16. The CDR3 has 16 amino acids. CDR3 in amino acids: CASSPQPGQSPREQYF. Here the CDR3 DNA reads TGCGCCAGCAGTCCTCAACCGGGACAGTCCCCTCGGGAGCAGTACTTC.

This chain links TRBV6-5 with TRBJ2-2; no reliable D call. CDR1 and CDR2 from the germline V gene are MNHEY and SVGAGI. The CDR3 sequence is 15 residues long. V dropped 0 bases and J dropped 1 base, with 6 bases sitting between them. Written as DNA, the CDR3 is TGTGCCAGCAGTTACTCGCGGCAGAACACCGGGGAGCTGTTTTTT. It specifies CASSYSRQNTGELFF.

The chain combines TRBV6-1 with TRBJ1-5, with 7 bases matching TRBD1. This CDR3 contains 15 residues. CDR1 and CDR2 from the germline V gene are MNHNS and SASEGT. J lost 5 bases, V lost 2 bases, and 6 bases had no gene match. The CDR3 sequence is CASSELLTGYQPQHF. In DNA form, the CDR3 reads TGTGCCAGCAGTGAATTGTTGACAGGGTATCAGCCCCAGCATTTT.

The V and J genes are TRBV28 and TRBJ1-2, with 7 positions matching TRBD1. The CDR3 is 15 amino acids. With 6 bases clipped from V and 6 bases from J, the junction kept 13 bases outside the gene matches. The germline CDR1 and CDR2 sequences are MDHEN and SYDVKM. In nucleotides, the CDR3 is TGTGCCAGCAGAGAGGGGACAGCCGCGTCGCATGGCTACACCTTC. This encodes CASREGTAASHGYTF.

As concerns this clone: In the same sample, other DNA sequences code for this CDR3. The chain links TRBV3-1 (or the pseudogene TRBV3-2) to TRBJ2-5; D gene unclear. The CDR3 has 11 residues. CDR1 is LGHDT, CDR2 YNNKEL, per germline (reference sequence). V lost 3 bases and J lost 4, with 3 bases in between. The CDR3 sequence: CASSQAETQYF. The CDR3 coding sequence is TGTGCCAGCAGCCAGGCAGAGACCCAGTACTTC.